A selection of T cell receptor beta chains follows, all from one sample in a study of shared clonotypes between healthy human individuals. Produced via immunoSEQ multiplex PCR; TCRdb's table is partial and in-frame only. Seen here are roughly 2.4 million clones, about 94% observed once, and the top ten hold about 0.13%. Sequenced input: naive CD4+ T cells sorted from blood. The receptors were sampled from a man younger than 35 in good health. Each CDR3 is given with its conserved first and last residue. A D gene is named only where the DNA matches it firmly. Expanded clones get a size class; other rows say once, few or many, or leave the size out.

abundance,v_gene,j_gene,d_gene,CDR3nt,CDR3aa
-,TRBV5-4,TRBJ2-1,-,TGTGCCAGCAGTTTTCCCGGGCCCGGTTACAATGAGCAGTTCTTC,CASSFPGPGYNEQFF
-,TRBV7-2,TRBJ2-6,-,TGTGCCAGCAGCTTTGGTGGGGCCAACGTCCTGACTTTC,CASSFGGANVLTF
-,TRBV7-6,TRBJ2-5,TRBD2,TGTGCCAGCAGCTTAGTTGGTAGCGGGGGGGCAAGGGAGACCCAGTACTTC,CASSLVGSGGARETQYF
few,TRBV20-1,TRBJ1-1,-,TGCAGTGTTAGCTCTCAGGGGAAAGCTTTCTTT,CSVSSQGKAFF
-,TRBV5-1,TRBJ1-6,TRBD1,TGCGCCAGCAGCTTGGAGGGGGACAGGGGATCACCCCTCCACTTT,CASSLEGDRGSPLHF
-,TRBV25-1,TRBJ1-4,-,TGTGCCAGCAGTGACCCACGGGACGGAATACAGGAACTGTTTTTT,CASSDPRDGIQELFF
-,TRBV18,TRBJ2-7,-,TGTGCCAGCTCACCACCGACACAGGGCTACGAGCAGTACTTC,CASSPPTQGYEQYF
once,TRBV28,TRBJ2-2,-,TGTGCCAGCAGTTTATCCAAGGTAGCCGGGGAGCTGTTTTTT,CASSLSKVAGELFF
few,TRBV19,TRBJ2-4,TRBD1,TGTGCCGGGAGAAGGACAGGGGAGGAAAACATTCAGTACTTC,CAGRRTGEENIQYF
-,TRBV2,TRBJ2-7,-,TGTGCCAGCACCCGAGACTCCTACGAGCAGTACTTC,CASTRDSYEQYF
-,TRBV19,TRBJ2-3,-,TGTGCCAGTAACAGCCCTTCCAGCACAGATACGCAGTATTTT,CASNSPSSTDTQYF
-,TRBV28,TRBJ1-2,-,TGTGCCAGCAGTTTTACCAGCTATGGCTACACCTTC,CASSFTSYGYTF
-,TRBV5-1,TRBJ2-7,-,TGCGCCAGCAGCTTGGTAGCAAATTCCTACGAGCAGTACTTC,CASSLVANSYEQYF
-,TRBV5-4,TRBJ2-7,TRBD1,TGTGCCAGCAGCCAGACAGGGGGCGAGGTTCACGAGCAGTACTTC,CASSQTGGEVHEQYF
-,TRBV7-2,TRBJ2-3,-,TGTGCCAGCAGGCACGGACGGGGAGCAGATACGCAGTATTTT,CASRHGRGADTQYF
-,TRBV7-9,TRBJ2-1,-,TGTGCCAGCAGCTTAGATGGGGGTAGGGGTGAGCAGTTCTTC,CASSLDGGRGEQFF
-,TRBV21-1,TRBJ2-7,-,TGTGCCAGCACCCATAACGGGGGGAACTACGAGCAGTACTTC,CASTHNGGNYEQYF
-,TRBV27,TRBJ1-2,TRBD1,TGTGCCAGCACCGCAGGGGGCGGTGGCTACACCTTC,CASTAGGGGYTF
-,TRBV5-6,TRBJ1-5,-,TGTGCCAGCAGCTATACAGGGAGCAATCAGCCCCAGCATTTT,CASSYTGSNQPQHF
-,TRBV5-6,TRBJ2-5,TRBD1,TGTGCCAGCAGCCCTCCCCCCGGGACAGGCTCAGAGACCCAGTACTTC,CASSPPPGTGSETQYF
-,TRBV7-9,TRBJ1-2,-,TGTGCCAGCAGCTTAGTGGACATCTATGGCTACACCTTC,CASSLVDIYGYTF
-,TRBV29-1,TRBJ1-4,-,TGCAGCGTTCAAACCCAAACAGGGTTTGGAACTAATGAAAAACTGTTTTTT,CSVQTQTGFGTNEKLFF
-,TRBV7-9,TRBJ2-2,-,TGTGCCAGCAGCTTAGTTCCGAACACCGGGGAGCTGTTTTTT,CASSLVPNTGELFF
-,TRBV19,TRBJ2-7,TRBD2,TGTGCCAGTAGTACGCGGACTAGCGGGGGGGTAGTCCACGAGCAGTACTTC,CASSTRTSGGVVHEQYF
-,TRBV9,TRBJ1-4,TRBD1,TGTGCCAGCAGCGCAGAGCTCGGGACAGGGACGGAAAAACTGTTTTTT,CASSAELGTGTEKLFF
-,TRBV30,TRBJ1-2,TRBD1,TGTGCCTGGAGTGTACAGGGGGCGGGTAACTATGGCTACACCTTC,CAWSVQGAGNYGYTF
once,TRBV2,TRBJ2-7,-,TGTGCCAGCAGATCTTCTGGACAGCTATACGAGCAGTACTTC,CASRSSGQLYEQYF
-,TRBV6-7,TRBJ1-1,-,TGTGCCAGCAGTTGCCCAACAGGGTTGAACACTGAAGCTTTCTTT,CASSCPTGLNTEAFF
-,TRBV4-1,TRBJ2-3,-,TGCGCCAGCAGTAAAATAGGGGTTAGCACAGATACGCAGTATTTT,CASSKIGVSTDTQYF
-,TRBV25-1,TRBJ2-6,-,TGTGCCAGCAGTGCCCCCCCCGGACAGAGCTCTGGGGCCAACGTCCTGACTTTC,CASSAPPGQSSGANVLTF
-,TRBV7-6,TRBJ2-1,-,TGTGCCAGCAGCTCAGAACGCATCCACAATGAGCAGTTCTTC,CASSSERIHNEQFF
-,TRBV19,TRBJ2-7,-,TGTGCCAGTAGTATAGAACGGGGCTACGAGCAGTACTTC,CASSIERGYEQYF
once,TRBV11-1,TRBJ2-3,-,TGTGCCAGCAGCTTAGGGGCCCCAGATACGCAGTATTTT,CASSLGAPDTQYF
once,TRBV5-1,TRBJ2-3,-,TGCGCCAGCAACAAGGACCTAAACGGGGGGCCCTCGGATACGCAGTATTTT,CASNKDLNGGPSDTQYF
-,TRBV7-2,TRBJ2-7,TRBD1,TGTGCCAGCAGCCAAGCGAGGACAGGGCCAACCTACGAGCAGTACTTC,CASSQARTGPTYEQYF
-,TRBV7-8,TRBJ1-6,TRBD1,TGTGCCAGCAGCTTCGGACAGGAGAGTAATTCACCCCTCCACTTT,CASSFGQESNSPLHF
-,TRBV4-1,TRBJ1-3,TRBD1,TGCGCCAGCAGCCAACAAGACAGGGGTTTTGGAAACACCATATATTTT,CASSQQDRGFGNTIYF
-,TRBV9,TRBJ2-1,-,TGTGCCAGCAGCGTAGAGGTCAAGCGAAATGAGCAGTTCTTC,CASSVEVKRNEQFF
-,TRBV2,TRBJ2-7,-,TGTGCCAGCAGTGCTGGGGGCTTCTACTCCTACGAGCAGTACTTC,CASSAGGFYSYEQYF
-,TRBV5-1,TRBJ1-1,-,TGCGCCAGCAGCTTCTCCGGGACGGTGAACACTGAAGCTTTCTTT,CASSFSGTVNTEAFF
-,TRBV29-1,TRBJ1-4,-,TGCAGCGTTGAAGACAGGGTCGGTGAAAAACTGTTTTTT,CSVEDRVGEKLFF
once,TRBV6-5,TRBJ2-7,TRBD2,TGTGCCAGCAGCGGGGGGGTGGACTACGAGCAGTACTTC,CASSGGVDYEQYF
-,TRBV18,TRBJ1-5,-,TGTGCCAGCTCACCAGGGGTTCGCAATCAGCCCCAGCATTTT,CASSPGVRNQPQHF
-,TRBV9,TRBJ2-7,-,TGTGCCAGCAGCGTAGGCCCTGACTACGAGCAGTACTTC,CASSVGPDYEQYF
-,TRBV5-4,TRBJ2-1,TRBD2,TGTGCCAGCAGCCGAGTAGCGGGAACGGGTAATGAGCAGTTCTTC,CASSRVAGTGNEQFF
once,TRBV30,TRBJ1-5,-,TGTGCCTGGAGTATGGTCGGTCAGCCCCAGCATTTT,CAWSMVGQPQHF
-,TRBV4-1,TRBJ1-3,-,TGCGCCAGCAGCCAAGTATTGGGAGTCGCTGGAAACACCATATATTTT,CASSQVLGVAGNTIYF
-,TRBV4-1,TRBJ1-2,-,TGCGCCAGCAGCCAAGTCACCGCAGGGGAATTCGGCTACACCTTC,CASSQVTAGEFGYTF
once,TRBV18,TRBJ1-3,-,TGTGCCAGCTCAACTGGGGCTCCTGGAAACACCATATATTTT,CASSTGAPGNTIYF
-,TRBV6-5,TRBJ1-4,-,TGTGCCAGCAGTTACTCGGCAGGGCCTAATGAAAAACTGTTTTTT,CASSYSAGPNEKLFF
-,TRBV30,TRBJ2-3,-,TGTGCCTGGAGTGTACGGGACGTAAGCACAGATACGCAGTATTTT,CAWSVRDVSTDTQYF
once,TRBV21-1,TRBJ1-1,-,TGTGCCAGCATCAGAAAACCCCCGGGGACAGGGAACACTGAAGCTTTCTTT,CASIRKPPGTGNTEAFF
-,TRBV7-3,TRBJ2-3,TRBD1,TGTGCCAGCAGCTTAGTCGGGGGACAGGCAACAGATACGCAGTATTTT,CASSLVGGQATDTQYF
-,TRBV18,TRBJ1-1,-,TGTGCCAGCTCACCAACAGCCGGGGGTACTGAAGCTTTCTTT,CASSPTAGGTEAFF
-,TRBV10-3,TRBJ2-4,-,TGTGCCATCACCGAGGGGGGGGAACTAGCCAAAAACATTCAGTACTTC,CAITEGGELAKNIQYF
-,TRBV5-1,TRBJ1-1,-,TGCGCCAGCAGCCTCAGACAGGAGAGAACTGAAGCTTTCTTT,CASSLRQERTEAFF
-,TRBV25-1,TRBJ1-2,-,TGTGCCAGCAAGGACGGTCTCTATGGCTACACCTTC,CASKDGLYGYTF
-,TRBV14,TRBJ2-7,-,TGTGCCAGCAGCCAAGGGTTAGGGAAAGGGTCCTACGAGCAGTACTTC,CASSQGLGKGSYEQYF
-,TRBV15,TRBJ1-5,TRBD1,TGTGCCACCAGCAGCGGGGGACAGGGGGACGGCCAGCCCCAGCATTTT,CATSSGGQGDGQPQHF